This TCR beta chain was identified during a study of Graves' ophthalmopathy and Graves' hyperthyroidism. Study-wide points: The model's ophthalmopathy progression predictions had just under 71% sensitivity and 72.22% specificity.

The length of the CDR3 is 16 residues. Germline assignment: CDR1 SGDLS and CDR2 YYNGEE. V shed 4 bases, J shed 2 bases, and the junction held 8 bases outside the gene matches. This clonotype appeared many times. The antigen is unknown. As the template, RNA transcripts were used to amplify TCR beta CDR3 regions. HTBI primers were employed in first-round RT-PCR, then a second-round multiplex PCR followed. TCRdb fed the multiplex PCR reads into MiXCR, producing one record per CDR3 protein. Here the sample spans about 210,000 distinct CDR3 sequences, just under 30% being singletons. The chain links TRBV9 to TRBJ2-2; TRBD2 agrees at 7 bases. What was sequenced was peripheral blood. The sequence was obtained from a man in his fifties or sixties with Graves' ophthalmopathy. For the CDR3, the DNA is TGTGCCAGCAGCCCAACTGGGACTACCAACACCGGGGAGCTGTTTTTT. Amino acids: CASSPTGTTNTGELFF.